This TCR beta chain came from a study of tumor-infiltrating lymphocytes in primary liver carcinoma. Total RNA amounting to 500 ng was the source from which TCR beta cDNA was made with a constant-region primer. Three nested multiplex PCR rounds, a slightly modified ARM-PCR method, built the TCR beta libraries. Primers for the first two PCR rounds were TRBV1-TRBV30 forward primers and a C-beta reverse primer (around 10 cycles per round). TCRdb reprocessed the multiplex PCR reads with MiXCR, giving one entry per CDR3 protein. The table records under 90,000 distinct CDR3 sequences, 55% to 85% of them present only once. Germline V lookup: CDR1 DFQATT, CDR2 SNEGSKA (reference sequence). V was pared by 0 bases and J by 5 bases, with 7 bases between. The CDR3 loop spans 12 amino acids. Many counts were recorded for this clonotype. Co-extraction of RNA and DNA was performed on 20-30 mg of unsorted bulk tissue.

Sequencing input: liver tumor tissue from sampling region 1. Described subset: tumor region T1, superior pole. This sequence was found in a man in his forties with primary liver carcinoma and hepatitis B virus infection. The J gene is TRBJ2-5, the V gene TRBV20-1; D uncertain. The CDR3 nucleotides read TGCAGTGCTAGAGATTGGGTGGAGACCCAGTACTTC. Translated: CSARDWVETQYF.